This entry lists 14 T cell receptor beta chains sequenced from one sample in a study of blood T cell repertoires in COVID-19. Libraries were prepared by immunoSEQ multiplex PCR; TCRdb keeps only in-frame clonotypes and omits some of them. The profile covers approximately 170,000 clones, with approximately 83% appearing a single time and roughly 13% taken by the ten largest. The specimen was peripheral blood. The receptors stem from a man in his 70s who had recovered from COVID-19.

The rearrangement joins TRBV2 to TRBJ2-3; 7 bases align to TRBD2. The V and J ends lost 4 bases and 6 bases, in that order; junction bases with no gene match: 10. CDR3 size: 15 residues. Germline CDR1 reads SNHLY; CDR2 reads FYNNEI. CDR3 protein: CASSGSGTVADTQYF. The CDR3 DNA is TGTGCCAGCAGTGGGAGCGGGACTGTCGCGGATACGCAGTATTTT.

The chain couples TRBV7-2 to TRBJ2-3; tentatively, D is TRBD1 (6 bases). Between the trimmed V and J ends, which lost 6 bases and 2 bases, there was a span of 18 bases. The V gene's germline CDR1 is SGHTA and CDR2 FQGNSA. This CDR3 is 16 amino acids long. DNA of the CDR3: TGTGCCAGCAGGCCTAGGGTAGGGGGATCCACAGATACGCAGTATTTT. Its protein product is CASRPRVGGSTDTQYF.

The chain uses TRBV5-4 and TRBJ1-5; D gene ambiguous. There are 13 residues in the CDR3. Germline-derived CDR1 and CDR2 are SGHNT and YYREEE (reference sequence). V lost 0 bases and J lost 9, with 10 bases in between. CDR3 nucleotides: TGTGCCAGCAGCTTGGACAGCCTGGGGCCCCAGCATTTT. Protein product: CASSLDSLGPQHF.

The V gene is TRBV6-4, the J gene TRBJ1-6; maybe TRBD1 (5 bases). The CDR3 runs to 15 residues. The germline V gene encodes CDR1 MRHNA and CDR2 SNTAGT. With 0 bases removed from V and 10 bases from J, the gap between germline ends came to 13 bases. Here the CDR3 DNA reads TGTGCCAGCAGTGACTCGTCGCAGGGAAGGTCACCCCTCCACTTT. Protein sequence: CASSDSSQGRSPLHF.

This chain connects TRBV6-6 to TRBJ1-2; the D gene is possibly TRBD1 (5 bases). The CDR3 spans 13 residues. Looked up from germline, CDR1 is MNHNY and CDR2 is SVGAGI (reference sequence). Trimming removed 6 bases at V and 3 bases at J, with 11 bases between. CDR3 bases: TGTGCCAGCAGACCCGGGGGAGACTATGGCTACACCTTC. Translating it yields CASRPGGDYGYTF.

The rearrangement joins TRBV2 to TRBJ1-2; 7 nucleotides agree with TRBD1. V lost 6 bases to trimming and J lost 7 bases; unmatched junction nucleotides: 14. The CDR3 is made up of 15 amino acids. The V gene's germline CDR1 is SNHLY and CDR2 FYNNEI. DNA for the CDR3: TGTGCCAGCAGCAATACTCGACAGGGTTCGGTTGGCTACACCTTC. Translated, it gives CASSNTRQGSVGYTF.

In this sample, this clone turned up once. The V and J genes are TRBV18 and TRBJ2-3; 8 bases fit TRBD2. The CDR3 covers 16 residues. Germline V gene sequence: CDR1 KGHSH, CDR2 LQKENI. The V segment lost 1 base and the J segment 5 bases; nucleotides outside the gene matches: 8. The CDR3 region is CASSPRPGGPQDTQYF. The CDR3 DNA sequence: TGTGCCAGCTCACCACGACCGGGAGGGCCTCAAGATACGCAGTATTTT.

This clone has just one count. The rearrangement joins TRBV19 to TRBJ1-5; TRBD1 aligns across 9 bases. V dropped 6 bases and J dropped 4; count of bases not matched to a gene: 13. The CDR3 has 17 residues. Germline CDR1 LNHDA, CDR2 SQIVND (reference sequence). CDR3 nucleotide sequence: TGTGCCAGTAGGGAATATGGGGGACAGGGCCCAAATCAGCCCCAGCATTTT. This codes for CASREYGGQGPNQPQHF.

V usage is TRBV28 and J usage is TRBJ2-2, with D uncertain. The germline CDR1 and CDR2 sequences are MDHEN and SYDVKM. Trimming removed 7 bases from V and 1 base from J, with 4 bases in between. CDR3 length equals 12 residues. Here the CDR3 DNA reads TGTGCCAGCACAGAGAACACCGGGGAGCTGTTTTTT. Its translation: CASTENTGELFF.

The CDR3 DNA is TGTGCCAGCAGTGAAACGCGGGGGGCGACTCAGCCCCAGCATTTT. Protein product: CASSETRGATQPQHF. The chain couples TRBV6-1 to TRBJ1-5; the D gene is possibly TRBD1 (6 bases). The V end lost 2 bases, the J end lost 6 bases, and 14 bases lay between the germline ends. This CDR3 spans 15 amino acids. The germline V gene encodes CDR1 MNHNS and CDR2 SASEGT.

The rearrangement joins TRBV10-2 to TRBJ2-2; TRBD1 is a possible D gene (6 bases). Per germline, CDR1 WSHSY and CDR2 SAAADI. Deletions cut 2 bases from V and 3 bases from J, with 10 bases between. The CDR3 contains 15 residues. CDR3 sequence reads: CASSENRVDTGELFF. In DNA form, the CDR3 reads TGCGCCAGCAGTGAGAACAGGGTGGACACCGGGGAGCTGTTTTTT.

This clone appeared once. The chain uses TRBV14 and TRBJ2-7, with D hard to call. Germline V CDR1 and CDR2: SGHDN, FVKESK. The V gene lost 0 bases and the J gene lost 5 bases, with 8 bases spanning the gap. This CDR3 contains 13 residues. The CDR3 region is CASSQDWQDEQYF. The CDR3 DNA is TGTGCCAGCAGCCAAGATTGGCAGGACGAGCAGTACTTC.

The CDR3 DNA is TGTGCCAGCAGCTTAAACGGCCTAGCGGGAGGCGGGGAGCTGTTTTTT. Translated: CASSLNGLAGGGELFF. The chain joins TRBV7-3 to TRBJ2-2; 11 bases fit TRBD2. Germline CDR1 is SGHTA and CDR2 is FQGTGA. The CDR3 is 16 residues long. Germline trimming cut 1 base from V and 7 bases from J; bases unmatched to any gene: 5.

The CDR3 is CASSGGSSNTGELFF. The CDR3, as DNA: TGTGCCAGCAGCGGCGGGAGTTCGAACACCGGGGAGCTGTTTTTT. This chain uses TRBV5-4 with TRBJ2-2; 7 bases agree with TRBD2. The CDR3 totals 15 residues. V gave up 4 bases and J gave up 0 bases; unmatched junction bases: 3. Germline CDR1 and CDR2: SGHNT and YYREEE (reference sequence).